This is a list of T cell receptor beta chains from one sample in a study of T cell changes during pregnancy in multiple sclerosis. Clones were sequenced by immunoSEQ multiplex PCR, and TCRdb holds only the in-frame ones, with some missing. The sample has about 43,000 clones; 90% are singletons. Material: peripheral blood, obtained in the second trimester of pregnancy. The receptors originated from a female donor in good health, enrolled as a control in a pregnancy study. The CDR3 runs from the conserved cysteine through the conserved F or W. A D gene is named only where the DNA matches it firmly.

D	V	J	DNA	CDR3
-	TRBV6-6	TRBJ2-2	TGTGCCAGCAAGGGGGGGAAGACCGGGGAGCTGTTTTTT	CASKGGKTGELFF
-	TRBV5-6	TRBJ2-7	TGTGCCAGCAGCTCGACAGTCTCCTACGAGCAGTACTTC	CASSSTVSYEQYF
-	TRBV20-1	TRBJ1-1	TGCAGTGCTCTTTCGAACACTGAAGCTTTCTTT	CSALSNTEAFF
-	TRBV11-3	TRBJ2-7	TGTGCCAGCAGCTCAGGGGGGCCCTACGAGCAGTACTTC	CASSSGGPYEQYF
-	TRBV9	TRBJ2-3	TGTGCCAGCAGCCCGGGGGTTAGCGACGGGACAGATACGCAGTATTTT	CASSPGVSDGTDTQYF
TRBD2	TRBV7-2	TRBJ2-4	TGTGCCAGCAGCTTAGTTGCTAGCGGGGGCTTTTCCAAAAACATTCAGTACTTC	CASSLVASGGFSKNIQYF
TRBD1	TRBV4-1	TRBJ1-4	TGCGCCAGCAGCCAAGATATCCAGGGGGCGCAGCCCGTAAGTGAAAAACTGTTTTTT	CASSQDIQGAQPVSEKLFF
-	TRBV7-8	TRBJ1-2	TGTGCCAGCAGCCCGGGTTGGGGAGTGGGCTACACCTTC	CASSPGWGVGYTF
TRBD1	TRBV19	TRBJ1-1	TGTGCCAGTAGTATAACAGGGGGGGACACTGAAGCTTTCTTT	CASSITGGDTEAFF
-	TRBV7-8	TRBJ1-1	TGTGCCAGCAGCTTAGGACTGATGAACACTGAAGCTTTCTTT	CASSLGLMNTEAFF